Detailed here is one T cell receptor (beta chain). Its antigen is unknown. This entry belongs to a study of T cells after yellow fever vaccination. TCRdb redid the calling of the 5' RACE reads with MiXCR, one entry per CDR3 protein. Among 450,000 to 550,000 distinct CDR3 sequences, 21% were seen once, and the ten largest hold 15% to 20%. The CDR3 runs 16 residues. Germline assignment: CDR1 SGHRS and CDR2 YFSETQ. The ends lost 6 bases at V and 6 bases at J; junction bases unmatched: 15. Broader study findings: Most clones from primary vaccination resurfaced after the booster (about 95% CD4, more than 75% CD8).

This clonotype was obtained from a man aged 18-30 years who received the YFV17D yellow fever vaccine. The V call is TRBV5-1, the J call TRBJ2-1; 7 nucleotides agree with TRBD2. This sample comprised PBMCs, obtained roughly 20 days after the first yellow fever vaccination. The CDR3 here is CASTLQTSRAGNEQFF. The CDR3 bases are TGCGCCAGCACCCTACAGACTAGCAGGGCGGGCAATGAGCAGTTCTTC.